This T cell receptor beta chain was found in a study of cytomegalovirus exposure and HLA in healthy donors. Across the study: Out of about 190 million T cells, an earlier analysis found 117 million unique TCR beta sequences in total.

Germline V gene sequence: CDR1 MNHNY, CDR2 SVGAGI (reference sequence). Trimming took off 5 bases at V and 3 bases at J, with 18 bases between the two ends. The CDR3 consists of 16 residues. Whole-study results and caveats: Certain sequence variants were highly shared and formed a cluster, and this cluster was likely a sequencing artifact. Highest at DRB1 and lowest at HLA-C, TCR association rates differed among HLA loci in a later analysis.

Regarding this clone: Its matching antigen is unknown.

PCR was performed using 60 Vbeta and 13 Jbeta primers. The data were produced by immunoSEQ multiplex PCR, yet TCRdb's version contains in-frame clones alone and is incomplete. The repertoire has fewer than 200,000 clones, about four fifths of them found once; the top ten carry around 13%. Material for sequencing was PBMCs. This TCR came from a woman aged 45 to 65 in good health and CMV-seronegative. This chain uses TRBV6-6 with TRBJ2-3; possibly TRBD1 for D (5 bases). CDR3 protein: CASSLQDLYLTDTQYF. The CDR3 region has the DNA TGTGCCAGCAGTCTACAGGACCTTTATCTTACAGATACGCAGTATTTT.